The clone carrying this TCR beta chain has a count of ten or more. The data originate from a study of blood T cells in healthy people across ages. Using a J-beta primer mix together with a sample-barcoded 5' primer, a second PCR was run for 7 to 11 cycles. Each cDNA was tagged by a template-switch adaptor containing 12 random nucleotides. Each CDR3 protein gets one entry after TCRdb re-called the 5' RACE reads with MiXCR. The data hold approximately 670,000 distinct CDR3 sequences, with 40% to 45% observed a single time. Germline loops: CDR1 DFQATT, CDR2 SNEGSKA (reference sequence). This CDR3 has 17 amino acids. V lost 6 bases to trimming and J lost 0 bases, with 20 bases between them.

The genes are TRBV20-1 and TRBJ1-4; a weak D match, TRBD1 (5 bases). Material: blood. The receptor comes from a man older than 75 in good health. CDR3 sequence: CSAAARERVATNEKLFF. The CDR3 bases are TGCAGTGCCGCCGCCAGGGAGAGGGTTGCAACTAATGAAAAACTGTTTTTT.